Each of the 7 T cell receptor beta chains below was sequenced from the same sample in a study of T cells in women clearing cervical HPV infection. Repertoires were generated with immunoSEQ multiplex PCR, while TCRdb's copy carries only in-frame clones and drops some. In total, the table holds some 14,000 clones. Sequencing was done on a sample of blood buffy coat. The receptors shown here come from a woman between 18 and 75 years old with a cervical HPV16 infection that either progressed to CIN3+ or cleared (not recorded which).

Notes on this clone: The sequenced fragment ends 3 residues before the CDR3 boundary, so the rest is inferred from the germline J gene. The genes are TRBV6-2 or TRBV6-3 and TRBJ1-5; TRBD1 matches at 8 bases. The junction had 3 bases not matched to a gene; V was cut back by 6 bases and J by 5 bases. Germline V gene data show CDR1 as MNHEY and CDR2 as SVGEGT. This CDR3 contains 13 residues. The CDR3 bases that were read are TGTGCCAGCAGGGACAGGGCGTATCAGCCC. This sequence encodes CASRDRAYQP. The full CDR3 reads CASRDRAYQPQHF.

Comments on this clone: With the read ending 3 residues before the CDR3 end, the germline J gene is used to fill in that end. V gene TRBV5-4 combines with J gene TRBJ1-2; 7 bases fit TRBD1. Germline V gene data show CDR1 as SGHNT and CDR2 as YYREEE (reference sequence). Losses at the gene ends were 4 bases for V and 3 bases for J; bases not matched to a gene: 6. This CDR3 is 14 amino acids long. CDR3 region: CASSGLQGYYGYTF. Incomplete CDR3 DNA: TGTGCCAGCAGCGGACTACAGGGGTACTATGGC.

The covered CDR3 bases are TGTGCCAGTAGTAACAGGGAGGTGAGAACTGAA. As protein: CASSNREVRTE. Given in full, the CDR3 is CASSNREVRTEAFF. The rearrangement joins TRBV19 to TRBJ1-1; a weak D match, TRBD1 (6 bases). The CDR3 is cut off 3 residues early in the read; its end comes from the germline J gene. Per germline, CDR1 LNHDA and CDR2 SQIVND (reference sequence). Trimming took off 4 bases at V and 5 bases at J, with 14 bases between the two ends. This CDR3 spans 14 amino acids.

As to this clone: The read ends 3 residues shy of where the CDR3 ends; the end is completed using the germline J gene. The chain has TRBV7-9 and TRBJ2-3; 12 bases line up with TRBD2. CDR1 is SEHNR and CDR2 is FQNEAQ in the germline V gene (reference sequence). The CDR3 covers 14 residues. With V trimmed by 3 bases and J by 6 bases, 1 base remained unmatched. The CDR3 here is CASSLTSGSDTQYF. Partial CDR3 DNA: TGTGCCAGCAGCTTGACTAGCGGGAGTGATACG.

About this clone: Read sequence stops 3 residues before the CDR3 end, and the germline J gene provides the missing end. The genes are TRBV5-1 and TRBJ2-1; TRBD2 matches at 7 bases. Germline V gene data show CDR1 as SGHRS and CDR2 as YFSETQ. With 4 bases clipped from V and 9 bases from J, the junction kept 7 bases outside the gene matches. The CDR3 is 13 residues long. The DNA read from the CDR3 is TGCGCCAGCAGCGGGGGGGGTGGCGGTGAG. The encoded protein is CASSGGGGGE. The CDR3 in its entirety is CASSGGGGGEQFF.

As regards this clone: With the read ending 3 residues before the CDR3 end, the germline J gene is used to fill in that end. Other DNA sequences in this specimen translate into the identical CDR3. The chain is built from TRBV16 and TRBJ1-3, with 7 bases fitting TRBD1. The germline V gene encodes CDR1 KGHSY and CDR2 FQNENV. The ends lost 5 bases at V and 2 bases at J; junction bases unmatched: 12. The CDR3 is 17 amino acids. The CDR3 DNA, read in part, is TGTGCCAGCAGCGCGAGGGGGCAGGGGATCCCTGGAAACACC. It is translated as CASSARGQGIPGNT. The entire CDR3 sequence reads CASSARGQGIPGNTIYF.

In the case of this clone: The read stops 3 residues short of the end of the CDR3; the missing end is completed from the germline J gene. The chain is built from TRBV19 and TRBJ1-1, with D uncertain. CDR3 length: 13 residues. CDR1 is LNHDA, CDR2 SQIVND, per germline (reference sequence). Trimming removed 5 bases at V and 1 base at J, with 8 bases between. This CDR3 reads CASSAQANTEAFF. The sequenced part of the CDR3 DNA is TGTGCCAGTAGTGCGCAGGCGAACACTGAA.